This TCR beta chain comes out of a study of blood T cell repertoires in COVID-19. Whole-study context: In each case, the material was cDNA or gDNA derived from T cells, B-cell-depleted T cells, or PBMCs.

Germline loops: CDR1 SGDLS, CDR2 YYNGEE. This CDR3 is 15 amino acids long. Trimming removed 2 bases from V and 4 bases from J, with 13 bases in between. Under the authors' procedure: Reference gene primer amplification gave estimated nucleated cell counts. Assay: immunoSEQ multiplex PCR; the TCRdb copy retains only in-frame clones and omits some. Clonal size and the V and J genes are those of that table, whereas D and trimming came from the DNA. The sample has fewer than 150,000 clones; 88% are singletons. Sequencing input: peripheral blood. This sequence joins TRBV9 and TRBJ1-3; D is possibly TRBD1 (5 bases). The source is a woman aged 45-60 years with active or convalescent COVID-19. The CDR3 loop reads CASSVSGGGGNTIYF. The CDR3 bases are TGTGCCAGCAGCGTGAGTGGGGGAGGGGGAAACACCATATATTTT.